The next 7 T cell receptor beta chains were all read from a single sample in a study of blood T cell repertoires in COVID-19. Using immunoSEQ multiplex PCR, the repertoire was profiled, and TCRdb retains in-frame clones only, with some absent. Among about 170,000 clones listed, approximately 79% were seen once. The specimen sequenced was peripheral blood. The receptor source for this set is a woman older than 75 with acute or convalescent COVID-19.

This clone was picked up one time. V usage is TRBV30 and J usage is TRBJ2-3; 9 bases fit TRBD1. V shed 0 bases, J shed 6 bases, and the junction held 4 bases outside the gene matches. The CDR3 runs to 14 residues. CDR1 and CDR2 (germline): GTSNPN, SVGIG (reference sequence). The CDR3 here is CAWSVGQGGDTQYF. Here the CDR3 DNA reads TGTGCCTGGAGTGTGGGACAGGGAGGGGATACGCAGTATTTT.

This clone was observed a handful of times. V gene TRBV11-3 combines with J gene TRBJ2-2, with TRBD1 matching 9 bases. V was pared by 4 bases and J by 9 bases, with 3 bases of the junction left unmatched. This CDR3 comprises 13 residues. Germline CDR1 reads SGHNT; CDR2 reads YENEEA. CDR3 coding DNA: TGTGCCAGCAGCTCTGGACAGGGGCGGGAGCTGTTTTTT. Translating gives CASSSGQGRELFF.

A few counts support this clone. This rearrangement joins TRBV4-2 to TRBJ2-1; a possible D gene is TRBD2 (5 bases). Trimming stripped 0 bases from V and 3 bases from J, with 12 bases between. CDR1 is LGHNA, CDR2 YNFKEQ, per germline. The CDR3 has 16 residues. CDR3: CASSQESSLNYNEQFF. CDR3 DNA: TGTGCCAGCAGCCAAGAATCTAGCCTCAACTACAATGAGCAGTTCTTC.

The V call is TRBV4-1, the J call TRBJ1-1, with a possible D match to TRBD1 (5 bases). CDR1 MGHRA and CDR2 YSYEKL come from the germline V gene. The CDR3 consists of 15 residues. V gave up 2 bases and J gave up 5 bases, with 15 bases separating them. CDR3 coding DNA: TGCGCCAGCAGCCAAACGGTCCTGGGGGGAACTGAAGCTTTCTTT. Translated, it gives CASSQTVLGGTEAFF.

The chain uses TRBV5-8 and TRBJ2-7; D is undetermined. Germline loops: CDR1 SGHTS, CDR2 YDEGEE. The CDR3 length is 13 residues. The ends were cut back, 4 bases at V and 3 bases at J, with 11 bases in the middle. CDR3 nucleotides: TGTGCCAGCAGCCATACAGTATACTACGAGCAGTACTTC. Translated: CASSHTVYYEQYF.

The J gene is TRBJ1-4, the V gene TRBV5-1; TRBD1 agrees at 8 bases. The V and J ends lost 4 bases and 0 bases, in that order; junction bases with no gene match: 11. Per the germline V gene, CDR1 is SGHRS and CDR2 is YFSETQ. The CDR3 has 18 amino acids. CDR3 sequence reads: CASSTQGAGPATNEKLFF. Written as DNA, the CDR3 is TGCGCCAGCAGCACCCAGGGGGCTGGTCCGGCAACTAATGAAAAACTGTTTTTT.

The chain has TRBV3-1 (or the pseudogene TRBV3-2) and TRBJ2-3; D is unresolved. The CDR3 runs 14 residues. Germline values: CDR1 LGHDT, CDR2 YNNKEL (reference sequence). The ends were cut back, 3 bases at V and 6 bases at J, with 13 bases in the middle. The CDR3 loop is CASSQSPFSDTQYF. Here the CDR3 DNA reads TGTGCCAGCAGCCAGTCCCCGTTTTCGGATACGCAGTATTTT.